Below are 28 T cell receptor beta chains sequenced from a single sample in a study of CD4 T cells in relation to SARS-CoV-2 and coronaviruses. These receptors are not linked to any known antigen. The method was immunoSEQ multiplex PCR; TCRdb's version includes in-frame clones alone and lacks a portion of them. The sample has roughly 17,000 clones, roughly 82% seen once. Before the COVID-19 pandemic, during about 2011-2019, CD4+ T cells were taken from unexposed donors. Isolation of CD4+ T cells took place after less than 13 days in culture. The sample was CD4+ T cells from PBMCs, cultured in vitro. Receptor source: a human donor in good health.

The gene calls are TRBV10-3 and TRBJ2-7; D perhaps matches TRBD2 (7 bases). Per the germline V gene, CDR1 is ENHRY and CDR2 is SYGVKD. This CDR3 has 15 residues. The V end lost 3 bases, the J end lost 2 bases, and 14 bases lay between the germline ends. DNA of the CDR3: TGTGCCATCAGTGAATCAGGGGAGGGGACCTACGAGCAGTACTTC. The encoded protein is CAISESGEGTYEQYF.

The chain has TRBV19 and TRBJ2-1, with TRBD2 matching over 7 bases. V trimming: 7 bases; J trimming: 0 bases; junction bases outside the gene matches: 0. In germline, CDR1 is LNHDA, CDR2 SQIVND (reference sequence). This CDR3 contains 13 residues. This CDR3 is CASTGGSYNEQFF. The CDR3 DNA reads as TGTGCCAGTACGGGAGGCTCCTACAATGAGCAGTTCTTC.

This clone has just a few counts. This rearrangement joins TRBV30 to TRBJ1-1; 7 bases map to TRBD1. Germline V lookup: CDR1 GTSNPN, CDR2 SVGIG (reference sequence). The ends lost 5 bases at V and 10 bases at J; junction bases unmatched: 4. This CDR3 is 10 amino acids long. The CDR3 sequence is CAWGDRAAFF. Written as DNA, the CDR3 is TGTGCCTGGGGTGACAGGGCAGCTTTCTTT.

This chain uses TRBV6-4 with TRBJ2-2; 9 nucleotides line up with TRBD2. Per germline, CDR1 MRHNA and CDR2 SNTAGT. The CDR3 is 14 amino acids. J lost 7 bases, V lost 5 bases, and 5 bases had no gene match. As DNA, the CDR3 is TGTGCCAGCAGTCGGACTAGCGATGTCGGGGAGCTGTTTTTT. Translation: CASSRTSDVGELFF.

The chain couples TRBV14 to TRBJ1-1; TRBD1 is a possible D gene (6 bases). With 3 bases removed from V and 7 bases from J, the gap between germline ends came to 12 bases. The CDR3 totals 13 residues. In germline, CDR1 is SGHDN, CDR2 FVKESK. The CDR3 bases are TGTGCCAGCAGCCATGGGACAACCGGTGAAGCTTTCTTT. Translating gives CASSHGTTGEAFF.

The chain uses TRBV10-2 and TRBJ2-1; TRBD2 matches at 9 bases. CDR1 and CDR2 from the germline V gene are WSHSY and SAAADI. The CDR3 totals 13 residues. The ends lost 6 bases at V and 8 bases at J; junction bases unmatched: 5. This CDR3 reads CASSLAGPYEQFF. The CDR3 DNA is TGCGCCAGCAGCCTAGCGGGACCGTATGAGCAGTTCTTC.

This clone was seen a few times. The V gene is TRBV5-8, the J gene TRBJ2-7, with TRBD2 identical over 8 bases. The ends lost 8 bases at V and 1 base at J; junction bases unmatched: 5. Germline V gives CDR1 SGHTS, CDR2 YDEGEE. This CDR3 is 13 amino acids long. The CDR3 DNA is TGTGCCAGTAGACTAGCGCCGTCCTACGAGCAGTACTTC. Its protein is CASRLAPSYEQYF.

The chain links TRBV6-5 to TRBJ1-2; D unclear. In germline, CDR1 is MNHEY, CDR2 SVGAGI. V was shortened by 9 bases and J by 4 bases, with 12 bases between the two germline ends. CDR3 length equals 12 residues. The CDR3: CASGVESYGYTF. The CDR3 DNA reads TGTGCCAGTGGGGTTGAGAGCTATGGCTACACCTTC.

This rearrangement joins TRBV5-1 to TRBJ2-5; 7 nucleotides line up with TRBD1. CDR1 SGHRS and CDR2 YFSETQ come from the germline V gene. This CDR3 spans 14 amino acids. V shed 4 bases, J shed 1 base, and the junction held 4 bases outside the gene matches. The CDR3 DNA sequence: TGCGCCAGCAGCGGGGGACAGAGCCAAGAGACCCAGTACTTC. Translation: CASSGGQSQETQYF.

In this sample, this clone turned up a few times. This chain connects TRBV25-1 to TRBJ2-2; 7 nucleotides line up with TRBD1. CDR1 is MGHDK, CDR2 SYGVNS, per germline. The CDR3 extends over 15 amino acids. With 2 bases clipped from V and 5 bases from J, the junction kept 5 bases outside the gene matches. The CDR3 loop reads CASSETGVETGELFF. CDR3 coding DNA: TGTGCCAGCAGTGAAACAGGGGTGGAAACCGGGGAGCTGTTTTTT.

The sample holds a few counts of this clone. CDR3 DNA: TGTGCCAGCACTCCTTTAAGGGATAACTATGGCTACACCTTC. Encoded protein: CASTPLRDNYGYTF. The rearrangement uses TRBV6-5 and TRBJ1-2; no firm D call. V was clipped by 7 bases and J by 1 base, with 13 bases between them. CDR1 and CDR2 (germline): MNHEY, SVGAGI. The CDR3 covers 14 residues.

The V call is TRBV10-1, the J call TRBJ2-2; no reliable D call. Germline lookup yields CDR1 WNHNN and CDR2 SYGVQD (reference sequence). This CDR3 region has 15 residues. Trimming pared 4 bases from V and 5 bases from J, leaving 14 bases between. CDR3 coding DNA: TGCGCCAGCAGTGTAACGACTCTGGGAACCGGGGAGCTGTTTTTT. It codes for CASSVTTLGTGELFF.

The V gene is TRBV7-3, the J gene TRBJ2-3, with 10 bases fitting TRBD2. The germline CDR1 and CDR2 sequences are SGHTA and FQGTGA. The CDR3 has 14 residues. V lost 5 bases and J lost 6; bases outside the gene matches: 5. Written as DNA, the CDR3 is TGTGCCAGCAGCCATAGCGGGAGGAGGGATACGCAGTATTTT. Its translation: CASSHSGRRDTQYF.

The chain couples TRBV3-1 (or the pseudogene TRBV3-2) to TRBJ1-3; D is undetermined. V shed 4 bases and J shed 4 bases, with 14 bases lying between them. This CDR3 is 15 amino acids long. CDR1 and CDR2 from the germline V gene are LGHDT and YNNKEL (reference sequence). CDR3 coding DNA: TGTGCCAGCAGCCCGCCAGGATTAGGGGGAAACACCATATATTTT. Translation gives CASSPPGLGGNTIYF.

This chain uses TRBV2 with TRBJ2-4, with 11 positions matching TRBD2. V shed 7 bases and J 0 bases; nucleotides not matched to a gene: 8. This CDR3 is 17 amino acids long. CDR1 and CDR2 from the germline V gene are SNHLY and FYNNEI. CDR3 protein: CASILAGGTLAKNIQYF. CDR3 bases: TGTGCCAGCATCCTAGCGGGAGGTACTCTAGCCAAAAACATTCAGTACTTC.

This chain uses TRBV2 with TRBJ2-7, with D hard to call. Trimming removed 5 bases at V and 4 bases at J, with 6 bases between. Looked up from germline, CDR1 is SNHLY and CDR2 is FYNNEI. The length of the CDR3 is 11 residues. CDR3 amino acids: CASSPEYEQYF. CDR3 nucleotide sequence: TGTGCCAGCAGTCCGGAGTACGAGCAGTACTTC. The whole variable domain, remainder taken from reference TRBV2 and TRBJ2-7, is EPEVTQTPSHQVTQMGQEVILRCVPISNHLYFYWYRQILGQKVEFLVSFYNNEISEKSEIFDDQFSVERPDGSNFTLKIRSTKLEDSAMYFCASSPEYEQYFGPGTRLTVT.

The J gene is TRBJ2-2, the V gene TRBV9; 12 bases fit TRBD2. The CDR3 is 18 residues long. The V and J ends lost 2 bases and 5 bases, in that order; junction bases with no gene match: 10. Germline V gene data show CDR1 as SGDLS and CDR2 as YYNGEE. CDR3 nucleotides: TGTGCCAGCAGCGTCAGATATCCCGGGACTAGCGGGACCGGGGAGCTGTTTTTT. This sequence encodes CASSVRYPGTSGTGELFF.

The V gene is TRBV12-3 or TRBV12-4, the J gene TRBJ2-7; D ambiguous. V was shortened by 7 bases and J by 4 bases, with 11 bases between the two germline ends. The CDR3 extends over 12 amino acids. CDR3 loop: CASKGTRYEQYF. In DNA, the CDR3 is TGTGCCAGCAAAGGAACCCGGTACGAGCAGTACTTC.

This sequence joins TRBV27 and TRBJ2-7, with TRBD2 matching over 7 bases. Germline trimming cut 8 bases from V and 6 bases from J; bases unmatched to any gene: 16. The CDR3 is 15 amino acids. Per the germline V gene, CDR1 is MNHEY and CDR2 is SMNVEV (reference sequence). CDR3 amino acids: CASAQMSGMGSEQYF. CDR3 coding DNA: TGTGCCAGCGCCCAAATGAGCGGGATGGGTAGCGAGCAGTACTTC.

This clone was observed a single time. The CDR3 region has the DNA TGTGCCAGCTCACACCTGGCGGGGTCGACGATCAGCTCCTACAATGAGCAGTTCTTC. This codes for CASSHLAGSTISSYNEQFF. This rearrangement joins TRBV18 to TRBJ2-1; tentative D call: TRBD2 (6 bases). The V gene lost 4 bases and the J gene lost 0 bases, with 22 bases spanning the gap. Germline V lookup: CDR1 KGHSH, CDR2 LQKENI. This CDR3 is built from 19 residues.

J is TRBJ2-2 and V is TRBV5-1, with D possibly TRBD2 on 6 matching bases. This CDR3 contains 14 residues. V dropped 7 bases and J dropped 6 bases, with 16 bases sitting between them. Per germline, CDR1 SGHRS and CDR2 YFSETQ. CDR3 sequence: CASGTSGWAGELFF. CDR3 in DNA: TGCGCCAGCGGTACCAGCGGGTGGGCCGGGGAGCTGTTTTTT.

In its sample, this clone was seen once. The chain is built from TRBV15 and TRBJ2-1, with D perhaps matching TRBD2 (6 bases). Germline V CDR1 and CDR2: LNHNV, YYDKDF (reference sequence). Trimming took off 1 base at V and 4 bases at J, with 14 bases between the two ends. The CDR3 contains 16 residues. The CDR3 spells CATSRAGAGGYNEQFF. The CDR3 coding sequence is TGTGCCACCAGCAGAGCCGGGGCCGGGGGATACAATGAGCAGTTCTTC.

V is TRBV27 and J is TRBJ2-1, with 9 bases lining up with TRBD2. From germline, CDR1 is MNHEY and CDR2 SMNVEV (reference sequence). Trimming removed 4 bases from V and 6 bases from J; junction bases left unmatched: 16. There are 18 residues in the CDR3. The CDR3 region has the DNA TGTGCCAGCAGTTCCCTAACAACCCCTAGCGGGATTAGCAATGAGCAGTTCTTC. It specifies CASSSLTTPSGISNEQFF.

The rearrangement links TRBV5-1 to TRBJ2-3; D unresolved. The CDR3 is 12 residues long. Germline-derived CDR1 and CDR2 are SGHRS and YFSETQ. Trimming removed 0 bases at V and 6 bases at J, with 5 bases between. In DNA, the CDR3 is TGCGCCAGCAGCTTGGATAGGGATACGCAGTATTTT. It translates to CASSLDRDTQYF.

This clone was detected only a few times. The genes are TRBV6-5 and TRBJ1-2; D is undetermined. Trimming took 6 bases from V and 1 from J, leaving 9 bases between them. This CDR3 is built from 13 residues. Germline CDR1 reads MNHEY; CDR2 reads SVGAGI. The CDR3 spells CASRLDGNYGYTF. In nucleotides, the CDR3 is TGTGCCAGCAGACTCGACGGTAACTATGGCTACACCTTC.

The chain recombines TRBV29-1 with TRBJ2-3; D assignment may be TRBD1 or TRBD2 (5 bases each). V lost 7 bases and J 2 bases, leaving 25 bases between the germline ends. Per the germline V gene, CDR1 is SQVTM and CDR2 is ANQGSEA. The CDR3 totals 17 residues. The CDR3 DNA reads TGCAGCGGATGGGGACCGACGGCCCGTTCAAACACAGATACGCAGTATTTT. Translating gives CSGWGPTARSNTDTQYF.

The chain links TRBV28 to TRBJ2-1; D ambiguous. CDR1 is MDHEN, CDR2 SYDVKM, per germline. This CDR3 is built from 13 residues. V lost 10 bases to trimming and J lost 4 bases, with 14 bases between them. The CDR3 sequence: CATAREEYNEQFF. CDR3 nucleotides: TGTGCCACCGCGAGAGAAGAATACAATGAGCAGTTCTTC. Complete variable domain (other parts from reference TRBV28 and TRBJ2-1): DVKVTQSSRYLVKRTGEKVFLECVQDMDHENMFWYRQDPGLGLRLIYFSYDVKMKEKGDIPEGYSVSREKKERFSLILESASTNQTSMYLCATAREEYNEQFFGPGTRLTVL.

The chain links TRBV7-6 to TRBJ2-3; D is undetermined. CDR1 is SGHVS and CDR2 is FNYEAQ in the germline V gene. V lost 5 bases and J 2 bases, leaving 14 bases between the germline ends. There are 15 residues in the CDR3. This CDR3 reads CASSPQSMHTDTQYF. The CDR3 DNA sequence: TGTGCCAGCAGCCCTCAGTCTATGCACACAGATACGCAGTATTTT.